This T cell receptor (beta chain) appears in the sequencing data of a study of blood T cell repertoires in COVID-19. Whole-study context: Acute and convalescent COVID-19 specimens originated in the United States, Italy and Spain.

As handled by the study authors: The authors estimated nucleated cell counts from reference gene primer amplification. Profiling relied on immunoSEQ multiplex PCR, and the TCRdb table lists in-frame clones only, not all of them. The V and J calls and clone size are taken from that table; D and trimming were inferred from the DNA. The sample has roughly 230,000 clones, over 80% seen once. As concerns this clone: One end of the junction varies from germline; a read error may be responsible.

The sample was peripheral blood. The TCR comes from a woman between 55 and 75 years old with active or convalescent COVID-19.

CDR3 DNA sequence: TGTGCCAGCAGCTTGGCGCTGGTTGCGGCCTATAATGAGCAGTTCTTC. This encodes CASSLALVAAYNEQFF. V usage is TRBV5-4 and J usage is TRBJ2-1; D is undetermined. Germline loops: CDR1 SGHNT, CDR2 YYREEE (reference sequence). This CDR3 has 16 amino acids. The full variable domain, with the rest looked up from reference TRBV5-4 and TRBJ2-1, is ETGVTQSPTHLIKTRGQQVTLRCSSQSGHNTVSWYQQALGQGPQFIFQYYREEENGRGNFPPRFSGLQFPNYSSELNVNALELDDSALYLCASSLALVAAYNEQFFGPGTRLTVL.